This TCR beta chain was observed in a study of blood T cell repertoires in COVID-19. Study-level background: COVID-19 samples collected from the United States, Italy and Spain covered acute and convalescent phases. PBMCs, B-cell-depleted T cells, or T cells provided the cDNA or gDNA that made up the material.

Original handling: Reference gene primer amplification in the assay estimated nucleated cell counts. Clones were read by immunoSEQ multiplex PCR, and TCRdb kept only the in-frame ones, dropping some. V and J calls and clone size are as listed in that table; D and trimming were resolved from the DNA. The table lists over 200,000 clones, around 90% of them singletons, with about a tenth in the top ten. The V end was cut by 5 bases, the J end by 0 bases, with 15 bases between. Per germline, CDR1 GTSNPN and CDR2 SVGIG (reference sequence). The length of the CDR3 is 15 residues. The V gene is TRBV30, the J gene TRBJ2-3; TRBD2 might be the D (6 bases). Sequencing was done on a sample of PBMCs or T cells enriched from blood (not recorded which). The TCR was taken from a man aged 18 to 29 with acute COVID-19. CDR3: CAWGKGGTSTDTQYF. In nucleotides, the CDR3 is TGTGCCTGGGGAAAGGGCGGGACTAGCACAGATACGCAGTATTTT.